This TCR beta chain was sequenced in a study of T cells in Graves' hyperthyroidism and ophthalmopathy. Study outcomes and limitations: Among thyroid clonotypes expanded above 0.001, most also appeared in blood.

CDR3 size: 14 residues. V dropped 1 base and J dropped 5 bases, with 9 bases sitting between them. Germline assignment: CDR1 LNHDA and CDR2 SQIVND (reference sequence). Graves' hyperthyroidism without ophthalmopathy progression within 18 months was termed stable. A remark on this clonotype: Its antigen is still unknown.

Regions amplified from RNA transcripts were the TCR beta CDR3 regions. TCR CDR3 underwent first-round RT-PCR with the HTBI primer set. TCRdb passed the multiplex PCR reads through MiXCR, listing each CDR3 protein once. The table has about 400,000 distinct CDR3 sequences, about 15% seen once. This TCR derives from a woman under 40 with Graves' hyperthyroidism. The chain carries TRBV19 and TRBJ1-5; D unclear. The sequenced sample consisted of blood. CDR3 nucleotide sequence: TGTGCCAGTAGTATAGGTCGCGTTGATCAGCCCCAGCATTTT. Translating gives CASSIGRVDQPQHF.